The clone carrying this T cell receptor (beta chain) was counted a few times. The antigen remains undetermined. Preparation of the TCRbeta library was carried out with unique molecular identifiers. Using its own MiXCR run on the PCR reads, TCRdb lists one record per CDR3 protein. The sample holds about 980,000 distinct CDR3 sequences, about 29% seen once. The V end was cut by 6 bases, the J end by 5 bases, with 10 bases between. The CDR3 totals 11 residues. Looked up from germline, CDR1 is DFQATT and CDR2 is SNEGSKA (reference sequence). The data stem from a study of T-cell reconstitution after alpha-beta-depleted transplantation in children. Regarding the study as a whole: Expanded graft clones, several hundred of them, were reportedly the source of alpha-beta T cells about two months after transplant. The authors attributed T-cell counts and diversity one year after transplant mostly to newly produced T cells. In some patients, recipient T cells and intrathymic progenitors surviving conditioning explained high day-60 diversity.

The source of this sequence is a boy younger than two who had a stem cell transplant for SCID, so the T cells may come from the graft donor. The sample in question was PBMCs, mostly from graft donor cells, obtained 360 days after TCRalphabeta/CD19-depleted stem cell transplant. The V and J genes are TRBV20-1 and TRBJ1-1; D perhaps matches TRBD1 (6 bases). CDR3 DNA: TGCAGTGCCACAGGGAGGACTGAAGCTTTCTTT. Amino acids: CSATGRTEAFF.